This passage covers 7 T cell receptor beta chains from one sample sequenced in a study of blood T cell repertoires in COVID-19. The repertoire was sequenced with immunoSEQ multiplex PCR; TCRdb's copy has only in-frame clones and lacks some. Among 200,000 to 250,000 clones listed, nearly 90% were seen once. Sequencing was done on a sample of PBMCs or T cells enriched from blood (not recorded which). All receptors come from a man aged 30-40 years who had been exposed to COVID-19.

This chain uses TRBV12-5 with TRBJ1-1, with D possibly being TRBD1 (5 bases). The CDR3 has 13 amino acids. V was cut by 5 bases and J by 5 bases, with 12 bases left in between. The V gene's germline CDR1 is LGHNT and CDR2 FRNRAP. For the CDR3, the DNA is TGTGCTAGTGGTGTGGGGCTTAAAACTGAAGCTTTCTTT. Protein: CASGVGLKTEAFF.

This clone was seen more than once but under ten times. The genes are TRBV5-6 and TRBJ1-6; tentatively, D is TRBD1 (6 bases). There are 14 residues in the CDR3. The germline CDR1 and CDR2 sequences are SGHDT and YYEEEE. V was pared by 0 bases and J by 8 bases, with 9 bases between. The CDR3 loop reads CASSLGGGDSPLHF. The CDR3 nucleotides read TGTGCCAGCAGCTTGGGGGGGGGCGATTCACCCCTCCACTTT.

J is TRBJ2-3 and V is TRBV10-3; D is perhaps TRBD2 (5 bases). The ends were cut back, 4 bases at V and 0 bases at J, with 11 bases in the middle. The length of the CDR3 is 15 residues. The germline V gene has CDR1 ENHRY and CDR2 SYGVKD. The CDR3: CAISAGTASTDTQYF. The CDR3, as DNA: TGTGCCATCAGTGCGGGAACAGCTAGCACAGATACGCAGTATTTT.

The chain joins TRBV4-1 to TRBJ1-2; D is possibly TRBD1 (5 bases). V lost 1 base to trimming and J lost 9 bases, with 15 bases between them. The CDR3 sequence is 14 residues long. Germline CDR1 reads MGHRA; CDR2 reads YSYEKL. CDR3 in DNA: TGCGCCAGCAGCCAAGTGGGGCAGGGCATGAGCTACACCTTC. Protein: CASSQVGQGMSYTF.

This clone was counted a single time. The chain carries TRBV19 and TRBJ1-2; D is perhaps TRBD1 (6 bases). The V and J ends lost 7 bases and 2 bases respectively, with 17 bases between them. The CDR3 has 15 amino acids. The V gene's germline CDR1 is LNHDA and CDR2 SQIVND (reference sequence). The CDR3 DNA reads as TGTGCCAGTATCCAGCCGGGGGGCGCGAACTATGGCTACACCTTC. It yields the protein CASIQPGGANYGYTF.

Note on this clone: At the DNA level, this CDR3 is encoded by other sequences in the same sample as well. This sequence joins TRBV6-5 and TRBJ2-2; possible D gene TRBD1, 5 bases. The CDR3 extends over 14 amino acids. CDR1 is MNHEY and CDR2 is SVGAGI in the germline V gene. Between the trimmed V and J ends, which lost 2 bases and 5 bases, there was a span of 9 bases. The CDR3 DNA sequence: TGTGCCAGCAGTTACAGGGGTGGAACCGGGGAGCTGTTTTTT. As protein: CASSYRGGTGELFF.

The chain employs TRBV4-1 and TRBJ1-4; no firm D call. V was pared by 3 bases and J by 10 bases, with 9 bases between. Germline V gene lookup returns CDR1 MGHRA and CDR2 YSYEKL. The CDR3 consists of 12 residues. The CDR3 is CASSHPTGKLFF. The CDR3 region has the DNA TGCGCCAGCAGCCACCCCACCGGAAAACTGTTTTTT.